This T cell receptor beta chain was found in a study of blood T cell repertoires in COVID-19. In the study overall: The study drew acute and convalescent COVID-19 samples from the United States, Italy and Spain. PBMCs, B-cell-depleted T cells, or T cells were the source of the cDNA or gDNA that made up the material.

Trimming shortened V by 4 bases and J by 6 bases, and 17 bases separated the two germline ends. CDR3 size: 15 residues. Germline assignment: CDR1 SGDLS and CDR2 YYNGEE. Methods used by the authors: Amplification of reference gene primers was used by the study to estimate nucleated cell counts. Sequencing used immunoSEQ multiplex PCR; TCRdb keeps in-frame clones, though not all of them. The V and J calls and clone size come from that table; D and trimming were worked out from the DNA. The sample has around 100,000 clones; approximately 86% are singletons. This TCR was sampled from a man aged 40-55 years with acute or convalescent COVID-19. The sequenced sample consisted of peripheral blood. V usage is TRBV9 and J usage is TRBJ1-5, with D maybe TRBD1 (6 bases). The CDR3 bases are TGTGCCAGCAGCCCCGAAGGAAGGGGGAGTCAGCCCCAGCATTTT. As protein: CASSPEGRGSQPQHF.